A few counts support the clone carrying this TCR beta chain. The data originate from a study of blood T cell repertoires in COVID-19. TCRdb keeps only in-frame clones here, not all; method: immunoSEQ multiplex PCR. The repertoire consists of a few hundred thousand clones, with roughly 88% occurring once and the leading ten covering under 2.5%. Those enrolled, adults aged roughly 18 to 90 years, came from some 25 US areas. The specimen sequenced was PBMCs or T cells enriched from blood (not recorded which). The clonotype comes from a young man who had recovered from COVID-19.

CDR3 region: CASSLQGRVTEAFF. The CDR3 coding sequence is TGTGCCAGCAGCTTGCAGGGAAGAGTAACTGAAGCTTTCTTT. The chain uses TRBV7-8 and TRBJ1-1; D possibly corresponds to TRBD1 (5 bases). V shed 3 bases and J shed 5 bases, with 13 bases lying between them. CDR1 SGHVS and CDR2 FQNEAQ come from the germline V gene. CDR3 size: 14 residues. Complete variable domain (other parts from reference TRBV7-8 and TRBJ1-1): GAGVSQSPRYKVAKRGQDVALRCDPISGHVSLFWYQQALGQGPEFLTYFQNEAQLDKSGLPSDRFFAERPEGSVSTLKIQRTQQEDSAVYLCASSLQGRVTEAFFGQGTRLTVV.